Below are 3 T cell receptor beta chains sequenced from a single sample in a study of T cells in women clearing cervical HPV infection. Sequencing used immunoSEQ multiplex PCR; TCRdb keeps in-frame clones, though not all of them. Seen in this sample are fewer than 35,000 clones; the ten most common clones hold around 20%. Sequenced material: blood buffy coat. These receptor sequences come from a woman between 18 and 69 years old with a cervical HPV16 infection that either progressed to CIN3+ or cleared (not recorded which).

Details on this clone: The sequenced fragment ends 3 residues before the CDR3 boundary, so the rest is inferred from the germline J gene. The chain joins TRBV5-1 to TRBJ2-2, with 7 bases that match TRBD1. Germline values: CDR1 SGHRS, CDR2 YFSETQ. CDR3 length equals 14 residues. V shed 7 bases and J 3 bases; nucleotides not matched to a gene: 6. The CDR3 loop is CASSFQGDTGELFF. Incomplete CDR3 DNA: TGCGCCAGCTCCTTCCAGGGGGACACCGGGGAG.

About this clone itself: The sequence runs out 3 residues before the end of the CDR3; the remainder is reconstructed from the germline J gene. This chain connects TRBV30 to TRBJ2-1; D ambiguous. The germline gives CDR1 GTSNPN, CDR2 SVGIG (reference sequence). The CDR3 extends over 11 amino acids. The germline V and J ends were trimmed by 4 bases and 8 bases, with 9 bases remaining between them. CDR3 bases read: TGTGCCTGGATGAGGTACGATGAG. Translating it yields CAWMRYDE. The complete CDR3 protein is CAWMRYDEQFF. The variable domain in full, completed from reference TRBV30 and TRBJ2-1, reads SQTIHQWPATLVQPVGSPLSLECTVEGTSNPNLYWYRQAAGRGLQLLFYSVGIGQISSEVPQNLSASRPQDRQFILSSKKLLLSDSGFYLCAWMRYDEQFFGPGTRLTVL.

Concerning this clone itself: The CDR3 end lies 3 residues beyond the end of the read and is filled in from the germline J gene. V and J are TRBV20-1 and TRBJ2-3; TRBD1 aligns across 8 bases. The CDR3 is made up of 13 amino acids. Germline CDR1 and CDR2: DFQATT and SNEGSKA (reference sequence). The J segment lost 4 bases and the V segment lost 6 bases, leaving 6 bases of the junction unmatched. CDR3 DNA (partial): TGCAGTGCCGAGCAGGGGGCCCCAGATACG. Protein product: CSAEQGAPDT. In full, the CDR3 is CSAEQGAPDTQYF.